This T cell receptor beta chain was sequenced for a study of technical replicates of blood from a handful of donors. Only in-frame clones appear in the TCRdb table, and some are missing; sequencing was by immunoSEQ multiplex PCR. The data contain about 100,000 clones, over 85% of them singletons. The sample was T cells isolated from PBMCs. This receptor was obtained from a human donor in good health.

CDR3 in amino acids: CASSAESGGVQPQHF. For the CDR3, the DNA is TGTGCCAGCAGCGCTGAGTCAGGGGGAGTTCAGCCCCAGCATTTT. J is TRBJ1-5 and V is TRBV2, with 7 positions matching TRBD1. J lost 6 bases, V lost 6 bases, and 11 bases had no gene match. The CDR3 extends over 15 amino acids. Germline V gene sequence: CDR1 SNHLY, CDR2 FYNNEI.